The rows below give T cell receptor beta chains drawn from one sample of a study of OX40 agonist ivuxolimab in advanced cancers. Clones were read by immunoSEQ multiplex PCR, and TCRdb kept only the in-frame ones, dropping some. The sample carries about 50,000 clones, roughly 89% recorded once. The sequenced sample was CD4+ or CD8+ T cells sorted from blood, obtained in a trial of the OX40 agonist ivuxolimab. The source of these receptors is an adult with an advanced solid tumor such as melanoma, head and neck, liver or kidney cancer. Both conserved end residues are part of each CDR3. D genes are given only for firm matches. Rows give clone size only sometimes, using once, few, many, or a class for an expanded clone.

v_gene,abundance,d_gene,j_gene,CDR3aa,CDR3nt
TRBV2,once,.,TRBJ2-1,CASRTLASSYNEQFF,TGTGCCAGCAGGACACTAGCCAGCTCCTACAATGAGCAGTTCTTC
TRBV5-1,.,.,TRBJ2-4,CASSLRDKKNIQYF,TGCGCCAGCAGTCTCAGGGACAAGAAAAACATTCAGTACTTC
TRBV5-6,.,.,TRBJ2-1,CASSLGAGDAGADNEQFF,TGTGCCAGCAGCTTGGGTGCAGGGGACGCCGGAGCTGACAATGAGCAGTTCTTC
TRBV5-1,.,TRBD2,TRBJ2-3,CASSLGPLAGRSTSTDTQYF,TGCGCCAGCAGCTTGGGGCCTCTAGCGGGTCGTTCCACAAGCACAGATACGCAGTATTTT
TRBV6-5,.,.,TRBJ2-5,CASSPDSVEETQYF,TGTGCCAGCAGTCCCGACAGCGTAGAGGAGACCCAGTACTTC
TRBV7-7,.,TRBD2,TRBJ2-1,CASSLDVSSGRYNEQFF,TGTGCCAGCAGCTTAGACGTTAGTAGCGGGAGATACAATGAGCAGTTCTTC
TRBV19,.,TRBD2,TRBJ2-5,CASSLREGETQYF,TGTGCCAGTAGTTTGCGGGAGGGAGAGACCCAGTACTTC
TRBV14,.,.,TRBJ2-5,CASSQDEGGETQYF,TGTGCCAGCAGCCAAGATGAGGGAGGAGAGACCCAGTACTTC
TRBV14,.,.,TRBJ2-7,CASSQDPGASYEQYF,TGTGCCAGCAGCCAAGATCCCGGGGCCTCCTACGAGCAGTACTTC
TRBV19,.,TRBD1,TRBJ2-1,CASSIGTGFYEQFF,TGTGCCAGTAGTATAGGGACAGGGTTCTATGAGCAGTTCTTC
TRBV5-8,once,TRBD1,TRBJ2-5,CASSLEDRGLKTQYF,TGTGCCAGCAGCTTAGAGGACAGGGGGCTGAAGACCCAGTACTTC
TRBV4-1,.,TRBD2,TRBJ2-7,CASSQLAGAGHEQYF,TGCGCCAGCAGCCAACTAGCGGGAGCCGGGCACGAGCAGTACTTC
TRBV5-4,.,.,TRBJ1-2,CASRDDGLNYGYTF,TGTGCCAGCAGAGACGACGGCCTTAACTATGGCTACACCTTC
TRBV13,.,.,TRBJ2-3,CASSGRVLTSTDTQYF,TGTGCCAGCAGCGGGCGAGTCCTAACTTCCACAGATACGCAGTATTTT
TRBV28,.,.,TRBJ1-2,CASSLPGLNYGYTF,TGTGCCAGCAGTTTACCCGGACTAAACTATGGCTACACCTTC
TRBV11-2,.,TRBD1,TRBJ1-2,CASSHTTGAFNYGYTF,TGTGCCAGCAGCCATACGACAGGGGCTTTTAACTATGGCTACACCTTC
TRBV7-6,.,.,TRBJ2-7,CASSHRKTYEQYF,TGTGCCAGCAGCCACCGAAAAACCTACGAGCAGTACTTC
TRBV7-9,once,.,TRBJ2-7,CASSQGGEQYF,TGTGCCAGCAGCCAAGGGGGGGAGCAGTACTTC
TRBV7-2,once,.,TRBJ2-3,CASSLGFGGAFTDTQYF,TGTGCCAGCAGCTTAGGTTTCGGCGGGGCGTTTACAGATACGCAGTATTTT
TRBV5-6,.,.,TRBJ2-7,CASSSRAGPYEQYF,TGTGCCAGCAGCTCTCGGGCAGGGCCCTACGAGCAGTACTTC
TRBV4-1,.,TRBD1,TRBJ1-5,CASSRGTGQNQPQHF,TGCGCCAGCAGCCGCGGGACAGGTCAGAATCAGCCCCAGCATTTT
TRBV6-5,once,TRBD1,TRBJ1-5,CASSYSGTGLNQPQHF,TGTGCCAGCAGTTACTCCGGGACAGGGCTCAATCAGCCCCAGCATTTT
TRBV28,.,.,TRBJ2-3,CASRFALGFTDTQYF,TGTGCCAGCAGGTTTGCTTTGGGGTTCACAGATACGCAGTATTTT
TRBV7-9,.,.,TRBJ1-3,CASSHPGTTGNTIYF,TGTGCCAGCAGCCATCCCGGGACAACGGGAAACACCATATATTTT
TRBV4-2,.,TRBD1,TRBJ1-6,CASSQEEGAGDSPLHF,TGTGCCAGCAGCCAAGAGGAGGGGGCAGGAGATTCACCCCTCCACTTT
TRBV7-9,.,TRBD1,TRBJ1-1,CASSLGTGLGTEAFF,TGTGCCAGCAGCTTAGGGACAGGCTTAGGGACTGAAGCTTTCTTT
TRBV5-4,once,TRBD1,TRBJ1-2,CASSLVDRGEYGYTF,TGTGCCAGCAGCCTGGTAGACAGGGGGGAGTATGGCTACACCTTC
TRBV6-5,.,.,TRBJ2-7,CASSPLPSLEQYF,TGTGCCAGCAGCCCCCTCCCGTCCCTCGAGCAGTACTTC
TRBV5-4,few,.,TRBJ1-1,CASSLLVVGGTEAFF,TGTGCCAGCAGCTTGCTAGTTGTTGGGGGTACTGAAGCTTTCTTT
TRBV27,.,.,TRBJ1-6,CASSFRGLNSPLHF,TGTGCCAGCAGTTTTAGGGGATTAAATTCACCCCTCCACTTT